This T cell receptor beta chain was identified during a study of human T cells and chemical hapten exposure. On the study more broadly: 2% DPC was applied to approximately 2 cm by approximately 2 cm of upper inner arm skin for sensitization. Small volume differences among pooled libraries mainly caused per-sample TCR yield variation. Study observations and caveats: Sensitization with DPC brought no change to TCRs above 1 in 1000 in frequency.

Trimming removed 1 base at V and 2 bases at J, with 15 bases between. The CDR3 covers 17 residues. Per germline, CDR1 SEHNR and CDR2 FQNEAQ (reference sequence). The table lists this clonotype with a few counts. Its matching antigen is unknown. From the RACE reads, TCRdb called clonotypes with MiXCR, one entry per CDR3 protein. The sample consists of more than 300,000 distinct CDR3 sequences, approximately 5.1% of them appearing once. Noted time point: pre-sensitization, week 0. Treatment of the sample: therapeutic diphenylcyclopropenone sensitization with weekly scalp DPC. Every donor had alopecia and was 18 to 70 years old; all were suitable for DPC.

The sequenced sample was whole blood, obtained in connection with sensitization to the hapten diphenylcyclopropenone (DPC). This chain connects TRBV7-9 to TRBJ2-1; D is undetermined. This sequence originates from a woman aged 45-65 years with alopecia areata. Some clones in this sample may be carry-over from other donors' samples. The CDR3: CASSLDPPSGAYNEQFF. DNA for the CDR3: TGTGCCAGCAGCTTAGACCCGCCCAGTGGTGCCTACAATGAGCAGTTCTTC.